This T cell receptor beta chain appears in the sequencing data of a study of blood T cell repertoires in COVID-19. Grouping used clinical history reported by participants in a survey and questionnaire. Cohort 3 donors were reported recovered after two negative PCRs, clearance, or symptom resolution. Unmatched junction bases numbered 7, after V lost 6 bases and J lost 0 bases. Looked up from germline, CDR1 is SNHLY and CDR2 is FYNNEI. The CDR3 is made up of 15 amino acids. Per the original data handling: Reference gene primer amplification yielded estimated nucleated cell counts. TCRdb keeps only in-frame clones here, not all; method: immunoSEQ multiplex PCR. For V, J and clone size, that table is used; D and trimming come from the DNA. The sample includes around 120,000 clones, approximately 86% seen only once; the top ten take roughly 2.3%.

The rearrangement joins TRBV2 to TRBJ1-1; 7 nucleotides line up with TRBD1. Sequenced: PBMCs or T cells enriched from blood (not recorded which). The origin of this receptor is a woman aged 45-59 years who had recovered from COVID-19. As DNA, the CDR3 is TGTGCCAGCAGCCCTAGGACAGGAATGAACACTGAAGCTTTCTTT. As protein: CASSPRTGMNTEAFF.